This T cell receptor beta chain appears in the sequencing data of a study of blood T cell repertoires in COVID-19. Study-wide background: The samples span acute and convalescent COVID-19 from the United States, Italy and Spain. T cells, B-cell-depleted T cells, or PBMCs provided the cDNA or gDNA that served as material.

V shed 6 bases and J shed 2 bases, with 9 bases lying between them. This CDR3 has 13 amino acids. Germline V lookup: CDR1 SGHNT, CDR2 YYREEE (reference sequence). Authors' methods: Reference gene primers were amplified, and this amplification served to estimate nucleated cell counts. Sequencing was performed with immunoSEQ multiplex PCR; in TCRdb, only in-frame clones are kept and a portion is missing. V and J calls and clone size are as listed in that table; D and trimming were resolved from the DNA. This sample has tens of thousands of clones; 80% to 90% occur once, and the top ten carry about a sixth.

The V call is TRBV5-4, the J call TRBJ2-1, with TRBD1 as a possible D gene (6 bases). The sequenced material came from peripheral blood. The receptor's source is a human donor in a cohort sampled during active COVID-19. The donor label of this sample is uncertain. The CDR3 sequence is CASKDSAYNEQFF. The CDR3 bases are TGTGCCAGCAAGGACAGCGCCTACAATGAGCAGTTCTTC.